This T cell receptor beta chain was documented in a study of immune cell composition in non-small cell lung cancer. Sequenced by immunoSEQ multiplex PCR; TCRdb stores in-frame clones only, minus some. This repertoire shows fewer than 15,000 clones, approximately 69% found once; its top ten account for approximately 8.3%. The CDR3 length is 20 residues. After removal of 3 bases from V and 0 bases from J, the junction contained 10 bases not matched to a gene. Per the germline V gene, CDR1 is MNHNS and CDR2 is SASEGT. The TCR sequence derives from a human donor with non-small cell lung cancer. This sequence joins TRBV6-1 and TRBJ2-3; 15 bases agree with TRBD2. Sequencing was performed on lung tumor tissue. The CDR3 DNA sequence: TGTGCCAGCAGTGAGGTTGGTGGACTAGCGGGGGGGGCGAGCACAGATACGCAGTATTTT. Protein product: CASSEVGGLAGGASTDTQYF.